The T cell receptor beta chain under discussion was sequenced for a study of OX40 agonist ivuxolimab in advanced cancers. Notes on the study in general: Also present in some nonresponders was a low level of normalized T-cell clonal expansion. On average, a greater number of expanded clones characterised CD8+ T cells relative to CD4+. Among the lowest levels of clonal expansion were found in partial responders at 0.1-3.0 mg/kg.

Peripheral blood came from all dose cohorts at three timepoints. Comment on this clone: Its antigen remains unknown.

Deletions cut 2 bases from V and 0 bases from J, with 8 bases between. Germline CDR1 is MNHEY and CDR2 is SVGAGI. The CDR3 is 14 amino acids. Clones were read by immunoSEQ multiplex PCR, and TCRdb kept only the in-frame ones, dropping some. This sample carries about 70,000 clones, just over 85% of them seen once, and the ten largest clones take under 3%. The chain carries TRBV6-5 and TRBJ2-7; no definite D call. The sequencing here drew on CD4+ or CD8+ T cells sorted from blood, taken in a trial of the OX40 agonist ivuxolimab. The clonotype comes from an adult with an advanced solid tumor such as melanoma, head and neck, liver or kidney cancer. CDR3: CASSYGSGSYEQYF. The CDR3 DNA is TGTGCCAGCAGTTACGGGTCAGGCTCCTACGAGCAGTACTTC.